This section outlines one T cell receptor beta chain sequence together with its context. Per germline, CDR1 MGHRA and CDR2 YSYEKL. The CDR3 is 20 amino acids. Trimming cost V 3 bases and J 7 bases; bases outside gene matches: 18. This record belongs to a study of blood T cell repertoires in COVID-19. Libraries were prepared by immunoSEQ multiplex PCR; TCRdb keeps only in-frame clonotypes and omits some of them. The sample lists around 200,000 clones, around 91% occurring once. The clonotype originates from a man aged 45-65 years with acute or convalescent COVID-19. V usage is TRBV4-1 and J usage is TRBJ2-2, with 12 nucleotides matching TRBD2. Sequenced material: peripheral blood. DNA for the CDR3: TGCGCCAGCAGCCATATCCCGGGACTAGCGGGCCAAGAAAGCGTCGGGGAGCTGTTTTTT. Translated: CASSHIPGLAGQESVGELFF.